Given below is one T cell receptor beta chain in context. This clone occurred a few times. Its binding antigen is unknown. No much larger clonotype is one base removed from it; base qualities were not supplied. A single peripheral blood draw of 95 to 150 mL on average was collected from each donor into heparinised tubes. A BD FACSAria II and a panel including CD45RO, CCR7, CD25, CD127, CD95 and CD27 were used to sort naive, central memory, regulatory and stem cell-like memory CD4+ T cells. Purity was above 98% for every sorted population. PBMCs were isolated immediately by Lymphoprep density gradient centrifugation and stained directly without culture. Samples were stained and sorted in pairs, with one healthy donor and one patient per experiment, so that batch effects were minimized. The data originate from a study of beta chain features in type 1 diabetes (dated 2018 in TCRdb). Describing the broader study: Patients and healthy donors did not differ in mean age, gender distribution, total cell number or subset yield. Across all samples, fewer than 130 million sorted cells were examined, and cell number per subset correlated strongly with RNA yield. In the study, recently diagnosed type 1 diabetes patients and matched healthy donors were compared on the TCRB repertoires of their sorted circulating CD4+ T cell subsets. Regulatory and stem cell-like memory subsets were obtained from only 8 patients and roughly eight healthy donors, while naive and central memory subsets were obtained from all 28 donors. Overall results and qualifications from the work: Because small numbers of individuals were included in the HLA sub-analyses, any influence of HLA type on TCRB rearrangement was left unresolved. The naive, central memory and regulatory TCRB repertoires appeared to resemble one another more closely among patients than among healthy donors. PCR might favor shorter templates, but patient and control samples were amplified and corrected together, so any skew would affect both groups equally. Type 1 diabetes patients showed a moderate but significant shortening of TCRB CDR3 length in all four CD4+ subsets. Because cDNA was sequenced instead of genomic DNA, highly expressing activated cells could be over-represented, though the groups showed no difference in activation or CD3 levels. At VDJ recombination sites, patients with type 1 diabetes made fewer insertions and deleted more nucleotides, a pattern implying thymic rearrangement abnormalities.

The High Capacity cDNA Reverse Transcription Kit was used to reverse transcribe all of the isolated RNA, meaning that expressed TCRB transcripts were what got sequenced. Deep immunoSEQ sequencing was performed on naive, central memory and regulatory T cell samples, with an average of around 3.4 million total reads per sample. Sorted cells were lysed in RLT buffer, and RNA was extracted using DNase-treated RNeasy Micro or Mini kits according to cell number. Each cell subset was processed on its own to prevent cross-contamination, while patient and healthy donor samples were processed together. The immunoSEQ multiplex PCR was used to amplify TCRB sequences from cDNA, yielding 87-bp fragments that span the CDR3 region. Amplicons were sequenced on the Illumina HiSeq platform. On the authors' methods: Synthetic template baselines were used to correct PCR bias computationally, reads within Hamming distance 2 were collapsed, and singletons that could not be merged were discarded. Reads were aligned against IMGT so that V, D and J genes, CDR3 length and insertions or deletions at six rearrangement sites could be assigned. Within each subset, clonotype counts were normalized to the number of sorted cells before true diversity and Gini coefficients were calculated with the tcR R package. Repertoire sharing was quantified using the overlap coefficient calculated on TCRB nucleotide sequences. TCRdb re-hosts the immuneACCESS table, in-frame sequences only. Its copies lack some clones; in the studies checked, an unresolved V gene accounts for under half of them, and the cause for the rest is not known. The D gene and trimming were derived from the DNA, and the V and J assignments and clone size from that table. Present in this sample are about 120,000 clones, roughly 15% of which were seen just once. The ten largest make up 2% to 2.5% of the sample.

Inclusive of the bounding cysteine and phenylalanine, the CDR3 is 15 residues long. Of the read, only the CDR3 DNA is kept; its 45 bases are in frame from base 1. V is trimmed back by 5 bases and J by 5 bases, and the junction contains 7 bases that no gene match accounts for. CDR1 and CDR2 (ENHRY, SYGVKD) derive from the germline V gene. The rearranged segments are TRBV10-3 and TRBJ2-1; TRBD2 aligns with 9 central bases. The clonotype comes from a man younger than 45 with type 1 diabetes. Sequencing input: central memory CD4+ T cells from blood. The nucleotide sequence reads TGTGCCATCAGTACAGGACTAGCGATGGACAATGAGCAGTTCTTC. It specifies CAISTGLAMDNEQFF.